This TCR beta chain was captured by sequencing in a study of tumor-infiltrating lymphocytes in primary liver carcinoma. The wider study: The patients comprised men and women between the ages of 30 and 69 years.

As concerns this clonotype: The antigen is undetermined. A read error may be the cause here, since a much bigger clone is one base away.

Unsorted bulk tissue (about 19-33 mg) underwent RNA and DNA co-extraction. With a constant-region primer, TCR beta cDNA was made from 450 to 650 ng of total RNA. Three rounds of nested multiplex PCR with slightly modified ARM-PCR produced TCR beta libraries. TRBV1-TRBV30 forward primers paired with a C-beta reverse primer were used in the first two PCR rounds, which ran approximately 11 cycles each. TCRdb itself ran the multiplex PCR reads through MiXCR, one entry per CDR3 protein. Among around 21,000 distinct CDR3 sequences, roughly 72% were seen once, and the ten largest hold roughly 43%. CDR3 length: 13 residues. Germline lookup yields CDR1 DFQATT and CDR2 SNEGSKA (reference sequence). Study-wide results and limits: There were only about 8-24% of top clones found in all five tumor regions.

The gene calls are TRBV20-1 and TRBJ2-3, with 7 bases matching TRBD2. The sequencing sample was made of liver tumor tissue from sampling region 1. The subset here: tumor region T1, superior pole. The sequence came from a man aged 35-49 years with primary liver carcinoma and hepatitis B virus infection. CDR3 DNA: TGCAGTGCTGATGGCGGGAGCACAGATGCGCAGTATTTT. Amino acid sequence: CSADGGSTDAQYF.